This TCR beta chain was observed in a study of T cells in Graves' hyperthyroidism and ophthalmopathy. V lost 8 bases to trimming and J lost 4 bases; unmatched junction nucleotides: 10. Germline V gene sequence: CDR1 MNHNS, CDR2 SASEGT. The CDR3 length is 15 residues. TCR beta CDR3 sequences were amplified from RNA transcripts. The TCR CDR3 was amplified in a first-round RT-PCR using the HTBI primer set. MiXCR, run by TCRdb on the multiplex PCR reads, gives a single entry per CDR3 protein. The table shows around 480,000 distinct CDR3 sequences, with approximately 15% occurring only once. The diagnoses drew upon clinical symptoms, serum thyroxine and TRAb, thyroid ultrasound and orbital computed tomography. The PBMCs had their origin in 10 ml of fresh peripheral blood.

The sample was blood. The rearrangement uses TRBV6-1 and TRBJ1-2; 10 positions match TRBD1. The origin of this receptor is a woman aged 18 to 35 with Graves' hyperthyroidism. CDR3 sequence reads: CASHSPGQGLYGYTF. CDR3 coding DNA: TGTGCCAGCCATTCTCCGGGACAGGGGCTCTATGGCTACACCTTC.